The next 30 T cell receptor beta chains were all read from a single sample in a study of blood T cells in healthy people across ages. Primers used in a second PCR of about 6 to 11 cycles were a sample-barcoded 5' primer and a J-beta primer mix. Via MiXCR, TCRdb re-called the 5' RACE reads, giving one row per CDR3 protein. This sample has hundreds of thousands of distinct CDR3 sequences, with under 50% found just once. Input material: blood. Receptor source: a man aged 25 to 40 in good health.

This clonotype has ten or more counts. J is TRBJ2-7 and V is TRBV7-2; 8 bases align to TRBD2. The CDR3 extends over 15 amino acids. The V segment lost 3 bases and the J segment 3 bases; nucleotides outside the gene matches: 7. CDR1 SGHTA and CDR2 FQGNSA come from the germline V gene. This CDR3 reads CASSFAGGGFYEQYF. The DNA for the CDR3 is TGTGCCAGCAGCTTCGCCGGGGGGGGTTTCTACGAGCAGTACTTC. Full variable domain (remainder filled in from reference TRBV7-2 and TRBJ2-7): GAGVSQSPSNKVTEKGKDVELRCDPISGHTALYWYRQSLGQGLEFLIYFQGNSAPDKSGLPSDRFSAERTGGSVSTLTIQRTQQEDSAVYLCASSFAGGGFYEQYFGPGTRLTVT.

The chain links TRBV6-1 to TRBJ2-7; either TRBD1 or TRBD2 may fit D (5 bases each). Germline assignment: CDR1 MNHNS and CDR2 SASEGT. This CDR3 contains 16 residues. V was trimmed by 4 bases and J by 0 bases, leaving 16 bases between them. Here the CDR3 reads CASSAPPGTGSYEQYF. Written as DNA, the CDR3 is TGTGCCAGCAGTGCCCCTCCCGGGACGGGCTCCTACGAGCAGTACTTC.

CDR3: CASRGGQVAGYTF. The CDR3 nucleotides are TGTGCCAGCAGGGGAGGACAGGTTGCTGGCTACACCTTC. The chain has TRBV6-5 and TRBJ1-2; the match to TRBD1 covers 7 bases. The CDR3 spans 13 residues. Trimming at V came to 6 bases and at J to 7 bases, leaving 8 bases not matched to a gene. The germline V gene encodes CDR1 MNHEY and CDR2 SVGAGI.

The chain is built from TRBV20-1 and TRBJ2-7; D unclear. In germline, CDR1 is DFQATT, CDR2 SNEGSKA (reference sequence). This CDR3 region has 13 residues. V was trimmed by 6 bases and J by 1 base, leaving 13 bases between them. The CDR3 reads CSAKAEASYEQYF. CDR3 nucleotide sequence: TGCAGTGCCAAGGCAGAGGCTTCCTACGAGCAGTACTTC.

In DNA, the CDR3 is TGTGCCAGCAGCCTCGCACCGGGACAGTTACGGCCTTACGAGCAGTACTTC. This codes for CASSLAPGQLRPYEQYF. V and J are TRBV7-9 and TRBJ2-4; 7 bases are shared with TRBD1. TRBJ2-7 matches the DNA end more closely, so the J call is doubtful. The germline gives CDR1 SEHNR, CDR2 FQNEAQ (reference sequence). The CDR3 spans 17 residues.

The V and J genes are TRBV27 and TRBJ1-2; 8 bases match TRBD1. The CDR3 spans 15 residues. With 7 bases clipped from V and 8 bases from J, the junction kept 15 bases outside the gene matches. From germline, CDR1 is MNHEY and CDR2 SMNVEV (reference sequence). The CDR3 nucleotides are TGTGCCAGCACCCAGACAGGGGCCGATATTGGGGGCTACACCTTC. Its protein is CASTQTGADIGGYTF.

This clonotype was seen ten or more times. The genes are TRBV9 and TRBJ2-7; 7 bases map to TRBD1. J lost 2 bases, V lost 0 bases, and 2 bases had no gene match. The length of the CDR3 is 14 residues. Looked up from germline, CDR1 is SGDLS and CDR2 is YYNGEE. The CDR3 sequence is CASSVGDRPYEQYF. The CDR3 DNA follows: TGTGCCAGCAGCGTAGGGGACAGACCCTACGAGCAGTACTTC.

This chain links TRBV4-1 with TRBJ1-2, with 9 bases aligning to TRBD1. The CDR3 has 15 residues. Germline CDR1 is MGHRA and CDR2 is YSYEKL. The J segment lost 7 bases and the V segment lost 3 bases, leaving 9 bases of the junction unmatched. CDR3 sequence reads: CASSQPGQGMCGYTF. CDR3 bases: TGCGCCAGCAGCCAGCCGGGACAGGGTATGTGTGGCTACACCTTC.

V usage is TRBV4-1 and J usage is TRBJ2-3, with 13 positions matching TRBD2. The CDR3 extends over 19 amino acids. Trimming took 6 bases from V and 0 from J; bases not matched to a gene: 12. Germline CDR1 MGHRA, CDR2 YSYEKL. CDR3 DNA sequence: TGCGCCAGCAGGCGATTACTAGCGGGGGGGCCAACGAGCACAGATACGCAGTATTTT. It encodes CASRRLLAGGPTSTDTQYF.

J is TRBJ2-5 and V is TRBV7-6; 11 bases match TRBD2. J lost 3 bases, V lost 5 bases, and 5 bases had no gene match. CDR1 and CDR2 (germline): SGHVS, FNYEAQ. This CDR3 is 15 amino acids long. The CDR3 sequence is CASSRLSGGEETQYF. DNA for the CDR3: TGTGCCAGCAGCCGACTTAGCGGGGGGGAAGAGACCCAGTACTTC.

This rearrangement joins TRBV13 to TRBJ2-4; the D gene is possibly TRBD2 (5 bases). Germline V lookup: CDR1 PRHDT, CDR2 FYEKMQ (reference sequence). CDR3 size: 15 residues. The V and J ends lost 3 bases and 1 base respectively, with 10 bases between them. CDR3: CASSLGWEAKNIQYF. CDR3 DNA sequence: TGTGCCAGCAGCTTGGGGTGGGAGGCCAAAAACATTCAGTACTTC.

The genes are TRBV12-3 or TRBV12-4 and TRBJ2-3, with a weak D call TRBD2 (6 bases). V lost 5 bases and J 5 bases, leaving 14 bases between the germline ends. The CDR3 loop spans 14 amino acids. DNA for the CDR3: TGTGCCAGCAGTGTTGGAGGGGTTGGAGATACGCAGTATTTT. Translated: CASSVGGVGDTQYF.

The rearrangement uses TRBV15 and TRBJ2-5; 7 bases are a match to TRBD2. The CDR3 consists of 16 residues. The junction had 7 bases not matched to a gene; V was cut back by 3 bases and J by 0 bases. From germline, CDR1 is LNHNV and CDR2 YYDKDF (reference sequence). The CDR3 bases are TGTGCCACCAGCAGGGCTGCGGGGGACTACCAAGAGACCCAGTACTTC. Translated: CATSRAAGDYQETQYF.

This clonotype was detected only a few times. The CDR3 DNA reads as TGTGCCATCAGTGTCGGAGGGGGCTCCTACAATGAGCAGTTCTTC. Protein product: CAISVGGGSYNEQFF. This sequence joins TRBV10-3 and TRBJ2-1; D assignment may be TRBD1 or TRBD2 (6 bases each). From germline, CDR1 is ENHRY and CDR2 SYGVKD. The CDR3 contains 15 residues. Trimming shortened V by 4 bases and J by 0 bases, and 10 bases separated the two germline ends.

J is TRBJ2-3 and V is TRBV20-1; no clear D. V was trimmed by 0 bases and J by 2 bases, leaving 9 bases between them. This CDR3 comprises 14 residues. Germline assignment: CDR1 DFQATT and CDR2 SNEGSKA (reference sequence). CDR3 bases: TGCAGTGCTAGAGATAGTTGGGACACAGATACGCAGTATTTT. It encodes CSARDSWDTDTQYF.

The chain couples TRBV2 to TRBJ2-1; TRBD2 agrees at 7 bases. This CDR3 comprises 16 residues. Germline V gene lookup returns CDR1 SNHLY and CDR2 FYNNEI. V lost 6 bases, J lost 3 bases, and 11 bases stayed unmatched. CDR3 in amino acids: CASSEGPGGYYNEQFF. For the CDR3, the DNA is TGTGCCAGCAGCGAGGGCCCGGGGGGTTACTACAATGAGCAGTTCTTC.

The chain recombines TRBV30 with TRBJ1-5; 7 bases agree with TRBD1. The ends lost 1 base at V and 5 bases at J; junction bases unmatched: 14. This CDR3 is 17 amino acids long. Germline loops: CDR1 GTSNPN, CDR2 SVGIG (reference sequence). The CDR3 DNA reads TGTGCCTGGAGTGGAGCTACTTCTGGAGGGGGCGATCAGCCCCAGCATTTT. Translation gives CAWSGATSGGGDQPQHF.

This clonotype has a handful of counts. The genes are TRBV5-1 and TRBJ2-1, with a weak D call TRBD2 (7 bases). This CDR3 has 15 amino acids. Germline values: CDR1 SGHRS, CDR2 YFSETQ. Trimming stripped 0 bases from V and 9 bases from J, with 16 bases between. Here the CDR3 DNA reads TGCGCCAGCAGCTTGGAAGGGGGGGGGTCCCTTGAGCAGTTCTTC. It codes for CASSLEGGGSLEQFF.

A few counts support this clonotype. This chain joins TRBV27 and TRBJ1-5; 8 bases align to TRBD1. The germline gives CDR1 MNHEY, CDR2 SMNVEV (reference sequence). V lost 4 bases, J lost 6 bases, and 2 bases stayed unmatched. This CDR3 region has 13 residues. DNA of the CDR3: TGTGCCAGCAGTTCCGACAGGGGTCAGCCCCAGCATTTT. Protein: CASSSDRGQPQHF.

The table lists this clonotype with a few counts. The chain uses TRBV12-3 or TRBV12-4 and TRBJ2-7; 11 bases are shared with TRBD2. This CDR3 is built from 16 residues. Unmatched junction bases numbered 8, after V lost 2 bases and J lost 5 bases. CDR3 sequence: CASSLNGLAGGHEQYF. The CDR3 DNA follows: TGTGCCAGCAGTTTAAACGGCCTAGCGGGGGGTCACGAGCAGTACTTC.

This clonotype was seen repeatedly, ten times or more. The CDR3 DNA reads TGTGCCAGCAGTTCGACGGGGGGGCCCTACGAGCAGTACTTC. Amino acid sequence: CASSSTGGPYEQYF. The chain carries TRBV7-2 and TRBJ2-7; 8 bases line up with TRBD2. The CDR3 runs 14 residues. Per the germline V gene, CDR1 is SGHTA and CDR2 is FQGNSA. J was trimmed by 2 bases and V by 6 bases; bases with no gene match: 6.

J is TRBJ1-2 and V is TRBV18, with 8 bases matching TRBD1. With V trimmed by 4 bases and J by 1 base, 8 bases remained unmatched. The length of the CDR3 is 16 residues. Germline CDR1 KGHSH, CDR2 LQKENI. DNA of the CDR3: TGTGCCAGCTCACGGGACAGGAGGGTCCATAACTATGGCTACACCTTC. It translates to CASSRDRRVHNYGYTF.

The V gene is TRBV12-3 or TRBV12-4, the J gene TRBJ1-2; TRBD1 is a possible D gene (6 bases). The CDR3 has 15 residues. V was clipped by 3 bases and J by 5 bases, with 16 bases between them. CDR3 amino acids: CASSLVQGGGYGYTF. CDR3 in DNA: TGTGCCAGCAGTTTGGTCCAAGGGGGAGGGTATGGCTACACCTTC.

This chain uses TRBV7-2 with TRBJ2-5; D may be TRBD1 (5 bases). The J call may be in error: the DNA end matches TRBJ2-1 better. Per germline, CDR1 SGHTA and CDR2 FQGNSA. The CDR3 runs to 12 residues. Here the CDR3 DNA reads TGTGCCAGCAGCCCCGCAGGGATGACCCAGTTCTTC. Its protein is CASSPAGMTQFF.

The V and J genes are TRBV3-1 and TRBJ1-2; 8 bases match TRBD1. J gave up 5 bases and V 1 base, and 12 bases lay outside the gene matches. CDR1 and CDR2 from the germline V gene are LGHDT and YNNKEL (reference sequence). The CDR3 sequence is 17 residues long. The CDR3 coding sequence is TGTGCCAGCAGCCAAGCGGACAGGGATATCGCAGGTTATGGCTACACCTTC. Translating gives CASSQADRDIAGYGYTF. The variable domain in full, with the rest retrieved from reference TRBV3-1 and TRBJ1-2, is DTAVSQTPKYLVTQMGNDKSIKCEQNLGHDTMYWYKQDSKKFLKIMFSYNNKELIINETVPNRFSPKSPDKAHLNLHINSLELGDSAVYFCASSQADRDIAGYGYTFGSGTRLTVV.

This chain uses TRBV15 with TRBJ2-3; 9 bases align to TRBD1. Germline V gene lookup returns CDR1 LNHNV and CDR2 YYDKDF (reference sequence). CDR3 length: 16 residues. Trimming took 1 base from V and 2 from J; bases not matched to a gene: 4. The CDR3 DNA reads as TGTGCCACCAGCAGAGGACAGGGGGACTCCACAGATACGCAGTATTTT. Residues: CATSRGQGDSTDTQYF. Supplemented by reference TRBV15 and TRBJ2-3, the full variable domain reads DAMVIQNPRYQVTQFGKPVTLSCSQTLNHNVMYWYQQKSSQAPKLLFHYYDKDFNNEADTPDNFQSRRPNTSFCFLDIRSPGLGDTAMYLCATSRGQGDSTDTQYFGPGTRLTVL.

The V and J genes are TRBV12-3 or TRBV12-4 and TRBJ2-1; perhaps TRBD2 as D (6 bases). V shed 3 bases and J shed 12 bases, with 6 bases lying between them. The CDR3 loop spans 10 amino acids. The CDR3 DNA is TGTGCCAGCAGTTTCGGGAGGCAGTTCTTC. Protein product: CASSFGRQFF.

This clonotype came up many times. The chain carries TRBV6-1 and TRBJ1-5; no clear D. The V gene's germline CDR1 is MNHNS and CDR2 SASEGT. V was trimmed by 2 bases and J by 4 bases, leaving 6 bases between them. CDR3 length equals 13 residues. The CDR3 nucleotides read TGTGCCAGCAGTGAAAACGGAAATCAGCCCCAGCATTTT. It translates to CASSENGNQPQHF.

The CDR3 region is CASKSGGNTEAFF. In DNA form, the CDR3 reads TGTGCCAGCAAAAGCGGGGGGAACACTGAAGCTTTCTTT. This chain joins TRBV2 and TRBJ1-1; possible D gene TRBD1, 5 bases. Germline CDR1 reads SNHLY; CDR2 reads FYNNEI. Trimming removed 7 bases from V and 1 base from J, with 10 bases in between. This CDR3 region has 13 residues.

The genes are TRBV20-1 and TRBJ2-7; no reliable D call. The CDR3 has 15 residues. Germline V CDR1 and CDR2: DFQATT, SNEGSKA (reference sequence). V was cut by 3 bases and J by 4 bases, with 19 bases left in between. CDR3 in DNA: TGCAGTGCTAGGTTTTTTGGGAATGTAGGATACGAGCAGTACTTC. It translates to CSARFFGNVGYEQYF.